This T cell receptor beta chain was documented in a study of Graves' ophthalmopathy and Graves' hyperthyroidism. Pregnancy or lactation, uncontrolled infections and other autoimmune diseases were grounds for excluding patients. Beta-chain TCR CDR3 regions were amplified from RNA transcripts. HTBI-primed RT-PCR formed the first round, and a multiplex PCR formed the second. TCRdb passed the multiplex PCR reads through MiXCR, listing each CDR3 protein once. The sample has around 340,000 distinct CDR3 sequences; roughly 15% are singletons. This clonotype was counted at least ten times. The sequence came from an adult man with Graves' ophthalmopathy. The sequencing sample was made of peripheral blood.

CDR3 in amino acids: CASTTLNQGLPTGELFF. As DNA, the CDR3 is TGTGCCAGTACAACCCTGAACCAGGGACTCCCCACCGGGGAGCTGTTTTTT. The chain recombines TRBV19 with TRBJ2-2; D possibly corresponds to TRBD2 (6 bases). The CDR3 has 17 amino acids. Germline CDR1 reads LNHDA; CDR2 reads SQIVND (reference sequence). Trimming took off 7 bases at V and 4 bases at J, with 22 bases between the two ends.